Listed below are T cell receptor beta chains from one sample, sequenced in a study of blood T cell repertoires in COVID-19. TCRdb's table, derived via immunoSEQ multiplex PCR, lists solely in-frame clones and lacks some. In the table there are 250,000 or so clones, roughly 84% of which are singletons. The sequencing input was PBMCs or T cells enriched from blood (not recorded which). The receptors originated from a man between 45 and 60 years old who had recovered from COVID-19. The CDR3 runs from the conserved cysteine through the conserved F or W. A D gene is named only where the DNA matches it firmly. Size is omitted from some rows. Given values are once, few, many or a class for expanded clones.

d_call	clone_size	j_call	v_call	cdr3_nt	cdr3_aa
.	.	TRBJ2-7	TRBV2	TGTGCCAGCAGTGAAGCCAGTTGGCAGGCCGTAGACGAGCAGTACTTC	CASSEASWQAVDEQYF
.	.	TRBJ2-7	TRBV28	TGTGCCAGCAGTTACGGGACTGTGAGTCGGGAGCAGTACTTC	CASSYGTVSREQYF
TRBD1	once	TRBJ2-3	TRBV29-1	TGCAGCGCCTCACTTCAAGGACAGGGTGCGCTGTATTTT	CSASLQGQGALYF
TRBD1	.	TRBJ1-2	TRBV28	TGTGCCAGCAGTGCAGGGGGCCTTACTTATGGCTACACCTTC	CASSAGGLTYGYTF
TRBD2	.	TRBJ2-2	TRBV4-3	TGCGCCAGCAGCCACGGGCTAGCGGCAACCGGGGAGCTGTTTTTT	CASSHGLAATGELFF
TRBD2	once	TRBJ2-1	TRBV9	TGTGCCAGCAGCGCAACTAGCGGGAGGCGCCAGGTGTTCTTC	CASSATSGRRQVFF
TRBD1	.	TRBJ2-7	TRBV7-6	TGTGCCAGCAGCTTAGGACTTATAGGACAGGCTTACGAGCAGTACTTC	CASSLGLIGQAYEQYF
.	.	TRBJ2-3	TRBV7-2	TGTGCCAGCAGCCCAAATCCAGCGGTCTTAGCAGATACGCAGTATTTT	CASSPNPAVLADTQYF
.	.	TRBJ2-5	TRBV2	TGTGCCAGCAACGAACAGGGGGGGCGCGGGACCCAGTACTTC	CASNEQGGRGTQYF
TRBD1	.	TRBJ1-3	TRBV6-5	TGTGCCAGCAGTCCTGGGACAGGGGGTCACACCATATATTTT	CASSPGTGGHTIYF
TRBD1	.	TRBJ1-1	TRBV28	TGTGCCAGCATCGAACTGGGACAGCCGAACACTGAAGCTTTCTTT	CASIELGQPNTEAFF
.	.	TRBJ2-5	TRBV7-7	TGTGCTAGCGGCCCATCAAGAGGGTACCAAGAGACCCAGTACTTC	CASGPSRGYQETQYF
TRBD1	once	TRBJ1-4	TRBV25-1	TGTGCCAGCAGCCAAACAGGGGAACTGTTTTTT	CASSQTGELFF
.	.	TRBJ1-2	TRBV3-1/TRBV3-2	TGTGCCAGCAGCCTGCGGATTGAGGCTAACTATGGCTACACCTTC	CASSLRIEANYGYTF
.	.	TRBJ1-1	TRBV28	TGTGCCAGCAGTCCCCAGGCCCGCACTGAAGCTTTCTTT	CASSPQARTEAFF
TRBD2	.	TRBJ2-1	TRBV7-7	TGTGCTAGCAGCCCTGGACTAGCGGGCACCAATGAGCAGTTCTTC	CASSPGLAGTNEQFF
TRBD2	.	TRBJ2-2	TRBV2	TGTGCCAGCGAGTCCAGCGGGGTTCAGACCGGGGAGCTGTTTTTT	CASESSGVQTGELFF
TRBD1	few	TRBJ1-4	TRBV5-1	TGCGCCAGCAGCACCGGGACAGGGGTCGAAAAACTGTTTTTT	CASSTGTGVEKLFF
.	.	TRBJ2-1	TRBV11-3	TGTGCCAGCAGCTTAGGGTCGGTCAATGAGCAGTTCTTC	CASSLGSVNEQFF
.	.	TRBJ2-3	TRBV3-1/TRBV3-2	TGTGCCAGCAGCCAAGCGCTGCGGGGGACAACCTTGGCGCAGTATTTT	CASSQALRGTTLAQYF
TRBD2	.	TRBJ2-1	TRBV7-2	TGTGCCAGCAGCCCCTGGGAGGGCGGGCAGTTCTTC	CASSPWEGGQFF
.	.	TRBJ1-1	TRBV5-1	TGCGCCAGCAGCTTGGACGGCCTCGGGGCTGAAGCTTTCTTT	CASSLDGLGAEAFF
.	.	TRBJ2-1	TRBV3-1/TRBV3-2	TGTGCCAGCAGTAGTACTAGCGAGCAGTTCTTC	CASSSTSEQFF
.	.	TRBJ2-3	TRBV28	TGTGCCAGCAGTTTTATCGGGAGTCGTAAAGATACGCAGTATTTT	CASSFIGSRKDTQYF
.	.	TRBJ1-1	TRBV6-2/TRBV6-3	TGTGCCAGCAGTTACTGGGCACTAGGGACTGAAGCTTTCTTT	CASSYWALGTEAFF
.	.	TRBJ1-1	TRBV11-3	TGTGCCAGCAGCAGAGAGAACACTGAAGCTTTCTTT	CASSRENTEAFF
TRBD2	.	TRBJ2-1	TRBV19	TGCGCCAGTACTGGGGGGCTAACTAGCGGGGGTTATCGCTCCTACAATGAGCAGTTCTTC	CASTGGLTSGGYRSYNEQFF
.	few	TRBJ2-7	TRBV6-5	TGTGCCAGCAGTTACGATGGTGCGGGGGCGGCTAACGAGCAGTACTTC	CASSYDGAGAANEQYF
.	.	TRBJ1-5	TRBV7-8	TGTGCCAGCAGCTTAGTAGGAAGCGGCTATCAGCCCCAGCATTTT	CASSLVGSGYQPQHF
.	.	TRBJ2-7	TRBV6-5	TGTGCCAGCAATAAGAGGGACTCCTACGAGCAGTACTTC	CASNKRDSYEQYF
.	.	TRBJ2-5	TRBV29-1	TGCAGCGTTGCGCCGGGGGTGCTGGAGACCCAGTACTTC	CSVAPGVLETQYF
.	.	TRBJ2-7	TRBV10-3	TGTGCCATCAGTGATGGGGTAGGGAGCTCCTACGAGCAGTACTTC	CAISDGVGSSYEQYF
TRBD1	.	TRBJ2-2	TRBV5-1	TGCGCCAGCAGCTTGCAGGGACAGGGTAACACCGGGGAGCTGTTTTTT	CASSLQGQGNTGELFF
.	.	TRBJ1-5	TRBV19	TGTGCCAGTAGTTGGGAGGGAAGCAATCAGCCCCAGCATTTT	CASSWEGSNQPQHF
TRBD2	.	TRBJ2-5	TRBV29-1	TGCAGCGTTGTGCCAGCGGGAGTGACGGAGACCCAGTACTTC	CSVVPAGVTETQYF
.	.	TRBJ1-1	TRBV28	TGTGCCAGCAGTTTAAGCAACGATGGCACTGAAGCTTTCTTT	CASSLSNDGTEAFF
.	.	TRBJ2-7	TRBV5-1	TGCGCCAGCAGCTTGGCAACTGGGCAGCTCCACTTCTACGAGCAGTACTTC	CASSLATGQLHFYEQYF
.	once	TRBJ1-5	TRBV28	TGTGCCAGCAGACGTTTACCTGAGAATCAGCCCCAGCATTTT	CASRRLPENQPQHF
.	.	TRBJ1-5	TRBV21-1	TGTGCCAGCACCGACGAAGGACAGGGTGGCGAAAATCAGCCCCAGCATTTT	CASTDEGQGGENQPQHF
.	once	TRBJ1-2	TRBV5-4	TGTGCCAGCAGTCAAACGCTGGGTCGGCGGTCGGGGGACTACACCTTC	CASSQTLGRRSGDYTF
TRBD1	.	TRBJ1-2	TRBV2	TGTGCCAGCAGTATAGGACAGGGGTATGGCTACACCTTC	CASSIGQGYGYTF
.	.	TRBJ2-1	TRBV18	TGTGCCAGCTGGCTAACGGGCGGGGCTACCTACAATGAGCAGTTCTTC	CASWLTGGATYNEQFF
.	.	TRBJ2-1	TRBV7-2	TGTGCCAGCCTGGGGAGCCTAGCGTCCTACAATGAGCAGTTCTTC	CASLGSLASYNEQFF
.	.	TRBJ1-2	TRBV9	TGTGCCAGCAGCGTAGGAGGGTACTATGGCTACACCTTC	CASSVGGYYGYTF
TRBD1	.	TRBJ2-3	TRBV29-1	TGCAGCGTGAGACAGGGGGCGCTGCCAGATACGCAGTATTTT	CSVRQGALPDTQYF
TRBD1	.	TRBJ2-2	TRBV29-1	TGCAGCGTCCGGGCGGGGACAGGAACCGGGGAGCTGTTTTTT	CSVRAGTGTGELFF
.	.	TRBJ1-2	TRBV11-2	TGTGCCAGCAGCTTAGGGCAGTTACGTGGCTACACCTTC	CASSLGQLRGYTF